What follows are 24 T cell receptor beta chains derived from one specimen sequenced in a study of shared clonotypes between healthy human individuals. Sequencing used immunoSEQ multiplex PCR; TCRdb keeps in-frame clones, though not all of them. The data contain 950,000 to 1,300,000 clones, more than 65% of them seen just once; the ten biggest clones take up roughly 1.5%. The specimen sequenced was memory CD4+ T cells sorted from blood. Subset here: CD45RA-negative fraction. Receptors were obtained from a man aged 18 to 29 in good health.

The V gene is TRBV5-1, the J gene TRBJ1-1; D unclear. This CDR3 comprises 14 residues. Germline V gene lookup returns CDR1 SGHRS and CDR2 YFSETQ. With 2 bases removed from V and 0 bases from J, the gap between germline ends came to 8 bases. CDR3 in DNA: TGCGCCAGCAGCTTAATTCGGGTGAACACTGAAGCTTTCTTT. The encoded protein is CASSLIRVNTEAFF.

Worth noting for this clone: At the DNA level, this CDR3 is encoded by other sequences in the same sample as well. The chain couples TRBV6-1 to TRBJ1-5; D is uncertain. Germline CDR1 reads MNHNS; CDR2 reads SASEGT. The V gene lost 6 bases and the J gene lost 1 base, with 4 bases spanning the gap. The CDR3 extends over 12 amino acids. This chain's CDR3 is CASRLSNQPQHF. The CDR3 DNA reads as TGTGCCAGCAGACTGAGCAATCAGCCCCAGCATTTT.

This sequence joins TRBV5-1 and TRBJ2-2; TRBD1 matches 11 bases. V dropped 5 bases and J dropped 4; count of bases not matched to a gene: 7. The CDR3 loop spans 16 amino acids. From germline, CDR1 is SGHRS and CDR2 YFSETQ. CDR3 protein: CASRASGTGGTGELFF. The CDR3 DNA reads TGCGCCAGCAGGGCATCGGGGACAGGGGGCACCGGGGAGCTGTTTTTT.

The J gene is TRBJ2-1, the V gene TRBV12-5, with TRBD2 identical over 10 bases. Looked up from germline, CDR1 is LGHNT and CDR2 is FRNRAP. After removal of 0 bases from V and 7 bases from J, the junction contained 3 bases not matched to a gene. This CDR3 comprises 15 residues. The CDR3 loop is CASGLVLAGRNEQFF. The CDR3 DNA reads TGTGCTAGTGGTTTGGTACTAGCGGGACGGAATGAGCAGTTCTTC.

This clone was recorded at least ten times. In DNA, the CDR3 is TGCGCCAGCAGCGTCGGGACAGAGAAAAATCAGCCCCAGCATTTT. This gives the protein CASSVGTEKNQPQHF. This chain links TRBV5-1 with TRBJ1-5; 7 positions match TRBD1. CDR1 is SGHRS and CDR2 is YFSETQ in the germline V gene. The CDR3 sequence is 15 residues long. V trimming: 4 bases; J trimming: 4 bases; junction bases outside the gene matches: 8.

The V call is TRBV2, the J call TRBJ1-1; a possible D gene is TRBD1 (5 bases). Germline V gives CDR1 SNHLY, CDR2 FYNNEI. Deletions cut 3 bases from V and 11 bases from J, with 10 bases between. The CDR3 runs 11 residues. The CDR3 reads CASSDRVAAFF. The CDR3 nucleotides are TGTGCCAGCAGTGACAGGGTTGCGGCTTTCTTT. The entire variable domain, with the rest obtained from reference TRBV2 and TRBJ1-1, is as follows: EPEVTQTPSHQVTQMGQEVILRCVPISNHLYFYWYRQILGQKVEFLVSFYNNEISEKSEIFDDQFSVERPDGSNFTLKIRSTKLEDSAMYFCASSDRVAAFFGQGTRLTVV.

This clone was picked up a small number of times. This rearrangement joins TRBV2 to TRBJ1-6, with D uncertain. V lost 6 bases to trimming and J lost 7 bases, with 10 bases between them. Germline lookup yields CDR1 SNHLY and CDR2 FYNNEI. The CDR3 is made up of 13 amino acids. The DNA for the CDR3 is TGTGCCAGCAGGGGCTTAGGGAATTCACCCCTCCACTTT. It yields the protein CASRGLGNSPLHF.

CDR3 protein: CATSRVGAGSSPGANVLTF. The CDR3 DNA reads as TGTGCCACCAGCAGAGTCGGGGCAGGGTCTTCCCCTGGGGCCAACGTCCTGACTTTC. The V gene is TRBV15, the J gene TRBJ2-6; either TRBD1 or TRBD2 may fit D (5 bases each). V was pared by 1 base and J by 2 bases, with 18 bases between. Germline assignment: CDR1 LNHNV and CDR2 YYDKDF (reference sequence). The CDR3 runs 19 residues.

This clone was found once. V and J are TRBV6-5 and TRBJ2-5, with TRBD1 as a possible D gene (6 bases). V lost 8 bases to trimming and J lost 2 bases, with 12 bases between them. Germline values: CDR1 MNHEY, CDR2 SVGAGI. The CDR3 length is 13 residues. The DNA of the CDR3 is TGTGCCAGCGGAATCGGACAGCAAGAGACCCAGTACTTC. As protein: CASGIGQQETQYF.

This clone was detected a few times. Compared with germline, one end of the junction differs, possibly owing to a read error. Within the sample, other DNA sequences also encode this same CDR3. The chain carries TRBV7-7 and TRBJ2-1; D possibly corresponds to TRBD1 (6 bases). This CDR3 region has 15 residues. The germline V gene has CDR1 SSHAT and CDR2 FNYEAQ (reference sequence). The CDR3 nucleotides read TGTGCTAGCAGCTTAGTGGCAGGGGACTACAATGAGCAGTTCTTC. This encodes CASSLVAGDYNEQFF.

The chain links TRBV28 to TRBJ1-3, with D perhaps TRBD1 (5 bases). Germline V gene data show CDR1 as MDHEN and CDR2 as SYDVKM. Trimming removed 2 bases at V and 7 bases at J, with 15 bases between. This CDR3 comprises 15 residues. The CDR3 reads CASSLGGSSRNTIYF. DNA of the CDR3: TGTGCCAGCAGTTTAGGGGGTTCGTCCCGGAACACCATATATTTT.

CDR3 sequence: CASSLGQTGAYNEQFF. As DNA, the CDR3 is TGTGCCAGCAGCCTCGGACAGACAGGCGCCTACAATGAGCAGTTCTTC. The rearrangement links TRBV11-1 to TRBJ2-1, with a possible D match to TRBD1 (6 bases). This CDR3 has 16 residues. Germline V gene lookup returns CDR1 SGHAT and CDR2 FQDESV (reference sequence). V was trimmed by 5 bases and J by 2 bases, leaving 16 bases between them.

The chain couples TRBV5-6 to TRBJ2-3, with 8 bases lining up with TRBD2. The CDR3 is 15 residues long. With V trimmed by 0 bases and J by 9 bases, 9 bases remained unmatched. Germline V CDR1 and CDR2: SGHDT, YYEEEE. The CDR3 here is CASSLGSGKSETQYF. DNA of the CDR3: TGTGCCAGCAGCTTGGGTAGCGGGAAGTCCGAGACGCAGTATTTT.

V and J are TRBV18 and TRBJ2-5; 7 bases map to TRBD2. The CDR3 covers 14 residues. CDR1 is KGHSH and CDR2 is LQKENI in the germline V gene. The J segment lost 5 bases and the V segment lost 5 bases, leaving 8 bases of the junction unmatched. The CDR3 DNA reads TGTGCCAGCTCAGCGGCACTAGCGCAGGAGACCCAGTACTTC. It specifies CASSAALAQETQYF.

The chain employs TRBV7-2 and TRBJ2-7, with 12 bases aligning to TRBD2. V shed 5 bases and J 2 bases; nucleotides not matched to a gene: 4. Germline V CDR1 and CDR2: SGHTA, FQGNSA. The CDR3 spans 15 residues. CDR3: CASSETSGGPYEQYF. Here the CDR3 DNA reads TGTGCCAGCAGCGAGACTAGCGGGGGACCCTACGAGCAGTACTTC. Full variable domain (missing parts from reference TRBV7-2 and TRBJ2-7): GAGVSQSPSNKVTEKGKDVELRCDPISGHTALYWYRQSLGQGLEFLIYFQGNSAPDKSGLPSDRFSAERTGGSVSTLTIQRTQQEDSAVYLCASSETSGGPYEQYFGPGTRLTVT.

The chain links TRBV5-1 to TRBJ2-5, with 7 bases lining up with TRBD1. The CDR3 is made up of 14 amino acids. Trimming at V came to 3 bases and at J to 5 bases, leaving 7 bases not matched to a gene. CDR1 SGHRS and CDR2 YFSETQ come from the germline V gene. CDR3 loop: CASSSTGIDETQYF. DNA for the CDR3: TGCGCCAGCAGCTCGACAGGGATCGATGAGACCCAGTACTTC.

V and J are TRBV9 and TRBJ2-1, with 7 bases aligning to TRBD2. The V segment lost 3 bases and the J segment 9 bases; nucleotides outside the gene matches: 15. The V gene's germline CDR1 is SGDLS and CDR2 YYNGEE. The CDR3 covers 16 residues. Here the CDR3 DNA reads TGTGCCAGCAGCGCAATAGAGCGAGCGGGAAAGAGTGAGCAGTTCTTC. Encoded protein: CASSAIERAGKSEQFF.

This clone was seen a single time. CDR3: CASSKEWSTGELFF. As DNA, the CDR3 is TGTGCCAGCAGCAAAGAATGGAGCACCGGGGAGCTGTTTTTT. This rearrangement joins TRBV21-1 to TRBJ2-2; the table's D call, TRBD2, was not checked against the DNA. TRBV21-1 is a pseudogene locus. The CDR3 runs to 14 residues.

V and J are TRBV6-5 and TRBJ2-3, with TRBD2 as a possible D gene (6 bases). The CDR3 covers 10 residues. V shed 8 bases and J shed 6 bases, with 6 bases lying between them. Looked up from germline, CDR1 is MNHEY and CDR2 is SVGAGI. CDR3 nucleotides: TGTGCCAGCGGAGGGGATACGCAGTATTTT. Translation gives CASGGDTQYF.

The chain has TRBV6-5 and TRBJ2-1; 7 nucleotides line up with TRBD1. After removal of 5 bases from V and 7 bases from J, the junction contained 5 bases not matched to a gene. This CDR3 region has 13 residues. From germline, CDR1 is MNHEY and CDR2 SVGAGI. The CDR3 DNA sequence: TGTGCCAGCAGTAAAACAGGGGTTAATGAGCAGTTCTTC. Its translation is CASSKTGVNEQFF.

The chain is built from TRBV10-3 and TRBJ1-3; D remains ambiguous. V was cut by 6 bases and J by 2 bases, with 14 bases left in between. Germline values: CDR1 ENHRY, CDR2 SYGVKD. The CDR3 consists of 15 residues. Here the CDR3 reads CAIREGPTPGNTIYF. The DNA of the CDR3 is TGTGCCATCAGAGAAGGTCCTACCCCTGGAAACACCATATATTTT.

The rearrangement links TRBV18 to TRBJ2-1, with D maybe TRBD2 (6 bases). The germline CDR1 and CDR2 sequences are KGHSH and LQKENI. The V end lost 3 bases, the J end lost 7 bases, and 10 bases lay between the germline ends. The CDR3 contains 13 residues. The DNA of the CDR3 is TGTGCCAGCTCACCTGGGACTGCTAATGAGCAGTTCTTC. Amino acids: CASSPGTANEQFF.

V is TRBV5-4 and J is TRBJ1-2; the D is unclear. The CDR3 has 13 amino acids. The V end lost 3 bases, the J end lost 8 bases, and 14 bases lay between the germline ends. Germline V lookup: CDR1 SGHNT, CDR2 YYREEE (reference sequence). Written as DNA, the CDR3 is TGTGCCAGCAGCTCCTTTCGGGCGGGAGGCTACACCTTC. It translates to CASSSFRAGGYTF.

V and J are TRBV7-2 and TRBJ2-1, with TRBD2 identical over 9 bases. J was trimmed by 2 bases and V by 1 base; bases with no gene match: 0. This CDR3 region has 15 residues. The germline gives CDR1 SGHTA, CDR2 FQGNSA. The CDR3 bases are TGTGCCAGCAGCTTAGAGCGGGAGGCCTACAATGAGCAGTTCTTC. Amino acid sequence: CASSLEREAYNEQFF.